This is a list of T cell receptor beta chains from one sample in a study of CD8 T cells in Susac syndrome. TCRdb independently ran MiXCR on the immunoSEQ multiplex PCR reads; one entry per CDR3 protein. The sample yields about 440,000 distinct CDR3 sequences, 85% seen once. Sequencing was done on a sample of CD8+ T cells from PBMCs. Every receptor here comes from a human donor with multiple sclerosis. Both conserved end residues are part of each CDR3. D genes are given only for firm matches. Size is stated for part of the rows, as once, few or many counts, or as a class when the clone is expanded.

J	D	size	V	DNA	CDR3
TRBJ2-3	-	-	TRBV3-1	TGTGCCAGCAGCCAAGAGTTCGGATTCACAGATACGCAGTATTTT	CASSQEFGFTDTQYF
TRBJ2-5	TRBD2	-	TRBV19	TGTGCCAATAGTATAGATAAGGGACTAGCGCTGGAGACCCAGTACTTC	CANSIDKGLALETQYF
TRBJ2-7	-	-	TRBV5-1	TGCGCCAGCAGCTGGGGGACACGTTCCTACGAGCAGTACTTC	CASSWGTRSYEQYF
TRBJ1-1	-	-	TRBV28	TGTGCCAGCAGTTTACGATCCGGTCCGGGGAACACTGAAGCTTTCTTT	CASSLRSGPGNTEAFF
TRBJ2-1	-	few	TRBV19	TGTGCCAGTAGTATAGACGGGGGGCACGGCAATGAGCAGTTCTTC	CASSIDGGHGNEQFF
TRBJ2-7	-	-	TRBV30	TGTGCCTGGGACGACCAGCGCGAGCAGTACTTC	CAWDDQREQYF
TRBJ2-2	TRBD2	-	TRBV20-1	TGCAGTGCGACCGGACTAGCGGGAGACAGCGGGGAGCTGTTTTTT	CSATGLAGDSGELFF
TRBJ2-5	TRBD2	few	TRBV11-2	TGTGCCAGCAGCTTGCGCGGGGGGGCCGTAGAGACCCAGTACTTC	CASSLRGGAVETQYF
TRBJ1-2	-	-	TRBV4-1	TGCGCCAGCAGCCAAGGGGCAGTGTTCTCCTATGGCTACACCTTC	CASSQGAVFSYGYTF
TRBJ1-6	TRBD1	-	TRBV20-1	TGCAGTGCTAGGAAAACAGGGGAAGTTGGGTCACCCCTCCACTTT	CSARKTGEVGSPLHF
TRBJ1-1	-	-	TRBV7-9	TGTGCCAGCAGCCCGACTGTGGGGCAAGGATTCGGGACTGAAGCTTTCTTT	CASSPTVGQGFGTEAFF
TRBJ1-3	-	-	TRBV27	TGTGCCAGCAGTTTAAGTTCCCCAGGGCCTGGAAACACCATATATTTT	CASSLSSPGPGNTIYF
TRBJ2-7	-	once	TRBV5-1	TGCGCCAGCCAGTCGGAGTCCGTGGCCGAGCAGTACTTC	CASQSESVAEQYF
TRBJ1-4	-	-	TRBV13	TGTGCCAGCAGCTCCGGGGCAACTAATGAAAAACTGTTTTTT	CASSSGATNEKLFF
TRBJ2-7	-	-	TRBV27	TGTGCCAGCAGTCCCCAGGCGACCTACGAGCAGTACTTC	CASSPQATYEQYF
TRBJ1-3	-	-	TRBV7-9	TGTGCCAGCAGCCCCCAAGATTCTGGAAACACCATATATTTT	CASSPQDSGNTIYF
TRBJ2-1	-	few	TRBV6-1	TGTGCCAGCAGCTTGACTAGTTATCATGAGCAGTTCTTC	CASSLTSYHEQFF
TRBJ1-2	TRBD1	-	TRBV11-2	TGTGCCAGCAGCCTCAACAGGGGCCCGTATGGCTACACCTTC	CASSLNRGPYGYTF
TRBJ1-4	-	-	TRBV9	TGTGCCAGCAGCAATCACTGGGGGGCATTGGAAAAACTGTTTTTT	CASSNHWGALEKLFF
TRBJ2-7	TRBD1	-	TRBV4-1	TGCGCCAGCAGCGCGGACAGGGCCGGTTACGAGCAGTACTTC	CASSADRAGYEQYF
TRBJ2-2	-	-	TRBV5-6	TGTGCCAGCAGCTCCGGGGGCGGGGAGCTGTTTTTT	CASSSGGGELFF
TRBJ1-2	-	-	TRBV20-1	TGCAGTGCTAGGGCACAGACGGATTTCTATGGCTACACCTTC	CSARAQTDFYGYTF
TRBJ1-1	TRBD1	-	TRBV19	TGTGCCAGTAGTAAGGCCCCCCGGGACAGCGTCGCTGAAGCTTTCTTT	CASSKAPRDSVAEAFF
TRBJ1-1	-	-	TRBV10-3	TGTGCCATCAGACCACTTTGGTACGACACTGAAGCTTTCTTT	CAIRPLWYDTEAFF
TRBJ2-7	TRBD1	-	TRBV27	TGTGCCAGCAGTTCTGGGACAGGGCTTTTGGAGCAGTACTTC	CASSSGTGLLEQYF
TRBJ2-7	-	-	TRBV11-2	TGTGCCAGCAGCTTAGGGACTGCTTCCTACGAGCAGTACTTC	CASSLGTASYEQYF
TRBJ2-2	-	-	TRBV12-3/TRBV12-4	TGTGCCAGCAGTTCCGCGGACAGCGGGGAGCTGTTTTTT	CASSSADSGELFF
TRBJ1-6	-	few	TRBV4-1	TGCGCCAGCAGCTCGGACAGCGATAATTCACCCCTCCACTTT	CASSSDSDNSPLHF
TRBJ1-1	-	few	TRBV5-5	TGTGCCAGCAGCTTGGGGGACCTGAACACTGAAGCTTTCTTT	CASSLGDLNTEAFF
TRBJ1-1	-	-	TRBV30	TGTGCCTGGAGTGTTTCAGGAGGAATGAACACTGAAGCTTTCTTT	CAWSVSGGMNTEAFF
TRBJ2-1	-	-	TRBV7-9	TGTGCCAGCAGCTCTGGGGGGATCCCGAATGAGCAGTTCTTC	CASSSGGIPNEQFF
TRBJ2-1	-	-	TRBV11-2	TGTGCCAGCATCACATCCTTGGGGGGGCCCAGGAATGAGCAGTTCTTC	CASITSLGGPRNEQFF
TRBJ2-6	-	-	TRBV20-1	TGCAGTGCCCGGCCGGGTTCTGGGGCCAACGTCCTGACTTTC	CSARPGSGANVLTF
TRBJ2-7	-	-	TRBV2	TGTGCCAGCAGTGAACTAGCGTTTTCTTACGAGCAGTACTTC	CASSELAFSYEQYF
TRBJ2-3	-	once	TRBV12-5	TGTGCTAGTGGTTCAGACAGAGAGACCCACACAGATACGCAGTATTTT	CASGSDRETHTDTQYF
TRBJ2-1	-	-	TRBV27	TGTGCCAGCAGTCTAGGAGCGGTCAATGAGCAGTTCTTC	CASSLGAVNEQFF
TRBJ1-1	TRBD1	-	TRBV30	TGTGCCTGGGAGACAGGGGGCGCAGATGCTTTCTTT	CAWETGGADAFF
TRBJ2-5	TRBD1	-	TRBV15	TGTGCCACCAGCAGAGAGGCAGGGGGTCAGACCCAGTACTTC	CATSREAGGQTQYF
TRBJ2-1	TRBD2	-	TRBV5-6	TGTGCCAGCAGCTGGAGTACGGGGTCTAGCGGGGCCGGTTACAATGAGCAGTTCTTC	CASSWSTGSSGAGYNEQFF
TRBJ1-2	-	-	TRBV6-1	TGTGCCAGCAGTGAATTTGATATGTTTTATAACTATGGCTACACCTTC	CASSEFDMFYNYGYTF
TRBJ1-1	-	-	TRBV5-6	TGTGCCAGCAGCCCAGGGGCCAGTAAGACTGAAGCTTTCTTT	CASSPGASKTEAFF
TRBJ2-7	-	-	TRBV14	TGTGCCAGCAGCCCGCGACCTGGAGGGGGGGAGCAGTACTTC	CASSPRPGGGEQYF
TRBJ2-7	-	-	TRBV21-1	TGTGCCAGCTTCAGTCGGGACAGGGATTACTACGAGCAGTACTTC	CASFSRDRDYYEQYF
TRBJ2-7	-	-	TRBV27	TGTGCCAGCAGTTTGTCGGACGGAGTGACCTACGAGCAGTACTTC	CASSLSDGVTYEQYF
TRBJ1-1	-	-	TRBV20-1	TGCAGTGCTAGAGACCAAAACCTACCAATGAACACTGAAGTTTTCTTT	CSARDQNLPMNTEVFF
TRBJ1-1	-	-	TRBV27	TGTGCCAGCAGCATCGTTGGGGGAGGTGGTGAAGCTTTCTTT	CASSIVGGGGEAFF
TRBJ2-7	TRBD1	once	TRBV20-1	TGCAGTGCTAGGGGACAGGGGACGGCTTACGAGCAGTACTTC	CSARGQGTAYEQYF
TRBJ1-5	-	-	TRBV5-5	TGTGCCAGCAGCTTGTGGGGGGCGGGACAGCCCCAGCATTTT	CASSLWGAGQPQHF
TRBJ2-3	-	few	TRBV9	TGTGCCAGCAGCGCGAAGGTCCCCACAGATACGCAGTATTTT	CASSAKVPTDTQYF
TRBJ2-3	-	few	TRBV5-1	TGCGCCAGCAGCTTGGGGCTCTACACAGATACGCAGTATTTT	CASSLGLYTDTQYF
TRBJ2-3	-	-	TRBV7-9	TGTGCCAGCAGCTTAGAGGGCCACGGGGCAGATACGCAGTATTTT	CASSLEGHGADTQYF